The source of this TCR beta chain is a study of CD8+ T cells in alopecia areata. The trim removed 5 bases at V and 2 bases at J, leaving 10 bases unmatched. CDR1 and CDR2 (germline): MDHEN, SYDVKM. The CDR3 runs 16 residues. Reverse transcription of extracted RNA yielded cDNA, which provided the sequencing template. The protocol was immunoSEQ multiplex PCR, while the TCRdb copy is restricted to in-frame clones and leaves out a portion. The sample has some 82,000 clones, about 53% seen once; the top ten hold roughly 5.6%. Alopecia areata patients gave lesional scalp punch biopsies and peripheral blood samples.

The TCR was taken from a human donor with alopecia areata. Input material: NKG2D-high CD8+ T cells sorted from blood. This rearrangement joins TRBV28 to TRBJ2-3, with 7 bases aligning to TRBD1. The CDR3 spells CASSASRTGLTDTQYF. CDR3 DNA: TGTGCCAGCAGTGCTTCCAGGACAGGCCTCACAGATACGCAGTATTTT.